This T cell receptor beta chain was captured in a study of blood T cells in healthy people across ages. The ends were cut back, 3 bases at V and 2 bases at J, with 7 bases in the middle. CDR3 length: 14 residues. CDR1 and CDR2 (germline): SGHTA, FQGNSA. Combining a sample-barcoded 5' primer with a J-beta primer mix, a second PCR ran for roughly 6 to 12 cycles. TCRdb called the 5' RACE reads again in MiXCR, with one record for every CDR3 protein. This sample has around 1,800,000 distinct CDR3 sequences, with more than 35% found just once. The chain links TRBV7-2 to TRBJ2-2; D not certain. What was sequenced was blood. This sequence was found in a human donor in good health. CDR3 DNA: TGTGCCAGCAGCTTCGACACTAACACCGGGGAGCTGTTTTTT. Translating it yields CASSFDTNTGELFF.